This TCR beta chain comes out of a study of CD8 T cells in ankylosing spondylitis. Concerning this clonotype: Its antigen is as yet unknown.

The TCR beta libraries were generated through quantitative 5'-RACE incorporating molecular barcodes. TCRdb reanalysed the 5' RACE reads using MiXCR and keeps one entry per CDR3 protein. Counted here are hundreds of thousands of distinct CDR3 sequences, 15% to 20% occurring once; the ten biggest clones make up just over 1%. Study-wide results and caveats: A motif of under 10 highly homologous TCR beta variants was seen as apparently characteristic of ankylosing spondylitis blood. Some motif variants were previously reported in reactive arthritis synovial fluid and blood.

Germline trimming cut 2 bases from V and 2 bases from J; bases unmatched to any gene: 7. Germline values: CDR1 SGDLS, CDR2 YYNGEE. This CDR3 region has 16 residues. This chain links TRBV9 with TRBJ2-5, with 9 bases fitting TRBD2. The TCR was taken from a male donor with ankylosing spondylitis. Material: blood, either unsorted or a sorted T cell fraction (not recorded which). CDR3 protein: CASSVGASGGQETQYF. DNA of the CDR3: TGTGCCAGCAGCGTTGGTGCCAGCGGGGGGCAAGAGACCCAGTACTTC.